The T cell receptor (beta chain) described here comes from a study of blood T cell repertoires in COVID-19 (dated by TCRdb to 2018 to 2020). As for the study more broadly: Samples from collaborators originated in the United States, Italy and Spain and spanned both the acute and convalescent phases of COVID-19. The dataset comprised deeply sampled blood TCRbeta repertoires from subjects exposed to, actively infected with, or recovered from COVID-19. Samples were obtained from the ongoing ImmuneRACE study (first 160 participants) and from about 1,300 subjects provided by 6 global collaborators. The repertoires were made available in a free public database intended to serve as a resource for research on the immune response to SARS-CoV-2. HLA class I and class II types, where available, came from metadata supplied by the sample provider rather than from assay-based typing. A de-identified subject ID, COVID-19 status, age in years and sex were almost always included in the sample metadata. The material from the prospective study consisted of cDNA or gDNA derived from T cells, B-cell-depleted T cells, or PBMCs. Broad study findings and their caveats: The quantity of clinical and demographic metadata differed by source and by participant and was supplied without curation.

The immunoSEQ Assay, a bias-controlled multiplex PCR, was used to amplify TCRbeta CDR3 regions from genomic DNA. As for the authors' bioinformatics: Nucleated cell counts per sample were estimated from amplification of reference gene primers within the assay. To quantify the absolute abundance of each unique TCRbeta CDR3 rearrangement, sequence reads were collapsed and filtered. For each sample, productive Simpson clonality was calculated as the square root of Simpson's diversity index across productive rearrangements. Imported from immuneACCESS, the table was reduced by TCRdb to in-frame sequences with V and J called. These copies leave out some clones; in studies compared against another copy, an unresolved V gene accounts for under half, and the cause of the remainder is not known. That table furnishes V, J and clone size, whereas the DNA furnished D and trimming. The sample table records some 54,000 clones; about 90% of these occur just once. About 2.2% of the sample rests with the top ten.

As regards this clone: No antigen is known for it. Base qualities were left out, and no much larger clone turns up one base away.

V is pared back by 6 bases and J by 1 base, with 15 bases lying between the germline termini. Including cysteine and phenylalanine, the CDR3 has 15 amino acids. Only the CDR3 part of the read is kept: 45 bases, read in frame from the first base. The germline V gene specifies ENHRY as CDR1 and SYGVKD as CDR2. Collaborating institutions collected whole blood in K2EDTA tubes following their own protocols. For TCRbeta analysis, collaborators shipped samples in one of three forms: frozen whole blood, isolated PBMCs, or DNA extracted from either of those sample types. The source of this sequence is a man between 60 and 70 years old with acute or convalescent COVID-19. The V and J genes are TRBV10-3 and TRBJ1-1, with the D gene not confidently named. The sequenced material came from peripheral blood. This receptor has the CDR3 CAIRTVGEGNTEAFF. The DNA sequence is TGTGCCATCAGAACAGTCGGGGAGGGGAACACTGAAGCTTTCTTT.